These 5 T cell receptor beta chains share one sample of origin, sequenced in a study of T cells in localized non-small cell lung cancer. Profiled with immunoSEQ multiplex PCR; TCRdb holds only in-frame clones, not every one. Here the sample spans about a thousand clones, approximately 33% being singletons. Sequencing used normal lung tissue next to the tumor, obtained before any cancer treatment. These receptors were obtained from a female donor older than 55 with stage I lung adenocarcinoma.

CDR3 region: CSVPGTSGRGSYNEQFF. CDR3 DNA sequence: TGCAGCGTCCCCGGGACTAGCGGGAGGGGTTCCTACAATGAGCAGTTCTTC. This chain joins TRBV29-1 and TRBJ2-1; TRBD2 agrees at 16 bases. The germline gives CDR1 SQVTM, CDR2 ANQGSEA. Unmatched junction bases numbered 6, after V lost 6 bases and J lost 1 base. The CDR3 has 17 residues.

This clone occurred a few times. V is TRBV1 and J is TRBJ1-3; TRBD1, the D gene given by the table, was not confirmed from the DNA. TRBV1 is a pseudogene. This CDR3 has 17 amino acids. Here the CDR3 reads CASSQSTGAISGNTIYF. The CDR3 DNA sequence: TGCGCCAGCAGCCAATCTACAGGGGCTATCTCTGGAAACACCATATATTTT.

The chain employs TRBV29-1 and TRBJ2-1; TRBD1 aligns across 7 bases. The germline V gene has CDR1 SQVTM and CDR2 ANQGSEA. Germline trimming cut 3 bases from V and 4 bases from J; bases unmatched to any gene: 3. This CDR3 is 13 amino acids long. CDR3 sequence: CSVEVGQYNEQFF. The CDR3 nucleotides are TGCAGCGTTGAGGTGGGACAGTACAATGAGCAGTTCTTC.

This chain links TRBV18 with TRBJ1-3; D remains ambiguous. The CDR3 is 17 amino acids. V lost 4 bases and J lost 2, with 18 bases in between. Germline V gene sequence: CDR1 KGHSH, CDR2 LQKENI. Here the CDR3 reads CASSREPGRSAGNTIYF. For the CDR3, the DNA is TGTGCCAGCTCACGGGAACCGGGTCGCTCTGCTGGAAACACCATATATTTT.

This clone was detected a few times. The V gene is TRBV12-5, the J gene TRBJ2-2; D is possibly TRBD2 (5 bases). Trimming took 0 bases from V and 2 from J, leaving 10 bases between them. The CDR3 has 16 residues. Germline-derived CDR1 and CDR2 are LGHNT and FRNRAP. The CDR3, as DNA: TGTGCTAGTGGTTTGGTAGAGGGAGTCAACACCGGGGAGCTGTTTTTT. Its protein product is CASGLVEGVNTGELFF. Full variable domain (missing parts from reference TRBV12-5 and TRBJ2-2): DARVTQTPRHKVTEMGQEVTMRCQPILGHNTVFWYRQTMMQGLELLAYFRNRAPLDDSGMPKDRFSAEMPDATLATLKIQPSEPRDSAVYFCASGLVEGVNTGELFFGEGSRLTVL.